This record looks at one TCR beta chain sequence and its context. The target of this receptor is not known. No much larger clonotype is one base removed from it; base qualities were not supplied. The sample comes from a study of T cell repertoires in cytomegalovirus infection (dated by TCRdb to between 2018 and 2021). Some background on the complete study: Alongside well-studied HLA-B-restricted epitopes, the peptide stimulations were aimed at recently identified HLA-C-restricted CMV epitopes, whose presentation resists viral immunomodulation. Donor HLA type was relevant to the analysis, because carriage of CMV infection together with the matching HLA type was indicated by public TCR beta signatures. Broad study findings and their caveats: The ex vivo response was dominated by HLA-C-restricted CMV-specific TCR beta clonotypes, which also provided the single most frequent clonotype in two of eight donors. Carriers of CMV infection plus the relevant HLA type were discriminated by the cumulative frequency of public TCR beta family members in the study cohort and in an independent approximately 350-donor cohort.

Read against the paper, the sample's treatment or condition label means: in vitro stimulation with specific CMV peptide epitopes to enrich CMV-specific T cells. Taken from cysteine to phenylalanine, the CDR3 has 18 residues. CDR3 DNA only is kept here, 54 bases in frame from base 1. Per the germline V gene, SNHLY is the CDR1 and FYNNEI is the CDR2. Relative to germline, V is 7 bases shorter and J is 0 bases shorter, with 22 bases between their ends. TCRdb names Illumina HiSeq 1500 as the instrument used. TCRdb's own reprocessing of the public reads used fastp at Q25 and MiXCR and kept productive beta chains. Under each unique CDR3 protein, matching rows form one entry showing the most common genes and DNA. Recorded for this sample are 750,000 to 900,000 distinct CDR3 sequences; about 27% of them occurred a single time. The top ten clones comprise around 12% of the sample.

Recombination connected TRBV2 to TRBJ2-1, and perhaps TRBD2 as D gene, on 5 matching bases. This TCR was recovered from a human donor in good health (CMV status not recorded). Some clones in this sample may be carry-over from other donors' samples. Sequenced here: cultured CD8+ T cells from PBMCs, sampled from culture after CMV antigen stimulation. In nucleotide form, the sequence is TGTGCCAGCACTTTACCCGGACTCAAACGTAGCTCCTACAATGAGCAGTTCTTC. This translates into CASTLPGLKRSSYNEQFF.